This T cell receptor beta chain originates from a study of control samples from healthy donors and cancer patients. Germline assignment: CDR1 KGHSH and CDR2 LQKENI. CDR3 length equals 12 residues. Trimming removed 0 bases at V and 11 bases at J, with 10 bases between. Clones were sequenced by immunoSEQ multiplex PCR, and TCRdb holds only the in-frame ones, with some missing. Here the sample spans 160,000 or so clones, approximately 90% being singletons. This chain uses TRBV18 with TRBJ1-1; unclear D gene. The sequenced sample consisted of blood. This sequence originates from a woman aged 25 to 39 in good health. The CDR3 reads CASSPPSLEAFF. CDR3 DNA: TGTGCCAGCTCACCACCCTCCCTGGAGGCTTTCTTT.